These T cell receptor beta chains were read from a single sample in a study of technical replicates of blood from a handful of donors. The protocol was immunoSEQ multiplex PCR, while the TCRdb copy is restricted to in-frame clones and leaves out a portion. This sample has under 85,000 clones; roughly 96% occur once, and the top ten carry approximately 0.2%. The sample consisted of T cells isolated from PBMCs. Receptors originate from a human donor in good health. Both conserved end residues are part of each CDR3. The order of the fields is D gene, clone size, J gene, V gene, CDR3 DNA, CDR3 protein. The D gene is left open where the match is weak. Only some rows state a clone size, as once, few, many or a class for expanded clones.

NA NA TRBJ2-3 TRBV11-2 TGTGCCAGCAACTTAGCTCTAGCCGGTTCAGCAGATACGCAGTATTTT CASNLALAGSADTQYF
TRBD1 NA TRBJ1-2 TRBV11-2 TGTGCCAGCACCCAAAGGGACAGGGGCGGCTACACCTTC CASTQRDRGGYTF
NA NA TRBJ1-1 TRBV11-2 TGTGCCAGCAGCTTTATAGGGGGCACTGAAGCTTTCTTT CASSFIGGTEAFF
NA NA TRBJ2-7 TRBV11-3 TGTGCCAGCAGCCCGGGACTTATCTACGAGCAGTACTTC CASSPGLIYEQYF
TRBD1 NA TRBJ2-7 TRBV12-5 TGTGCTAGTGGTTTGTCCAGGGGGGAGCAGTACTTC CASGLSRGEQYF
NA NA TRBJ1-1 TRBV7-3 TGTGCCAGCAGGTCAAACAGGGTCGGGAACACTGAAGCTTTCTTT CASRSNRVGNTEAFF
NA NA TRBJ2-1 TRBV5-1 TGCGCCAGCAGCTCACCGGTCTATGAGCAGTTCTTC CASSSPVYEQFF
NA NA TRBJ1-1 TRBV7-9 TGTGCCAGCAGCCCTCCCGGGTCCCGGGTCACTGAAGCTTTCTTT CASSPPGSRVTEAFF
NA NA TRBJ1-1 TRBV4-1 TGCGCCAGCAGCCAAGCGGCTGAAGCTTTCTTT CASSQAAEAFF
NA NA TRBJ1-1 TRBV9 TGTGCCAGCAGCTCAGGGTTGGTAAGCACTGAAGCTTTCTTT CASSSGLVSTEAFF
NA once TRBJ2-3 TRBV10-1 TGCGCCAGCAGTGAGTCCGGGGGGCGCACAGATACGCAGTATTTT CASSESGGRTDTQYF
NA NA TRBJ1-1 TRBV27 TGTGCCAGCAGTTTATATAACAGACACACTGAAGCTTTCTTT CASSLYNRHTEAFF
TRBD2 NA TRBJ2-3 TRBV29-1 TGCAGCGTTGAAGATCTCCGGGGGGTTGTCGTAGATACGCAGTATTTT CSVEDLRGVVVDTQYF
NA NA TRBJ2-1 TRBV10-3 TGTGCCATCAGTACGGGACAAACCTACAATGAGCAGTTCTTC CAISTGQTYNEQFF
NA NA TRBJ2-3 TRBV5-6 TGTGCCAGCAGCTTAGGAGGTCGGACAGATACGCAGTATTTT CASSLGGRTDTQYF
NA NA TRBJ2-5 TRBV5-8 TGTGCCAGCAGCTTGGCCCAGACGACCCGCGGCGAGACCCAGTACTTC CASSLAQTTRGETQYF
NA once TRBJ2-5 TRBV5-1 TGCGCCAGCAGCTCACCCCGCCAAGGGGGATGGGGAGAGACCCAGTACTTC CASSSPRQGGWGETQYF
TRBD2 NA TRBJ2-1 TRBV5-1 TGCGCCAGCAGCTTGTGGGCTAGCGGGGGGACCTTTTACAATGAGCAGTTCTTC CASSLWASGGTFYNEQFF
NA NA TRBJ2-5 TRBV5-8 TGTGCCAGCAGCTTGGTAGATTACGAGACCCAGTACTTC CASSLVDYETQYF
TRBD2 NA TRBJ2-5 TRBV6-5 TGTGCCAGCTTCGCGGCGGGAGGAGTTGAGACCCAGTACTTC CASFAAGGVETQYF
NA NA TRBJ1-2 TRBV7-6 TGTGCCAGCAGCGTCCCTCTTCCTCGTGGCTACACCTTC CASSVPLPRGYTF
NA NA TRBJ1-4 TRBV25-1 TGTGCCACTCGGGGTCCAGGGCGGGGAACTAATGAAAAACTGTTTTTT CATRGPGRGTNEKLFF
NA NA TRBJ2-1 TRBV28 TGTGCCAGCAGCCTAGAACAAGTCTACAATGAGCAGTTCTTC CASSLEQVYNEQFF
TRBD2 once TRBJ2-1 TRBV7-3 TGTGCCAGCAGCTCCGATAGCGGGGGATGGAATGAGCAGTTCTTC CASSSDSGGWNEQFF
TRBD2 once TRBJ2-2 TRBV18 TGTGCCAGCTCAACTAGCGGATCGAACACCGGGGAGCTGTTTTTT CASSTSGSNTGELFF
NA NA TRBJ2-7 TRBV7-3 TGTGCCAGCAGCTTAGGAGGGAGATCCCACGAGCAGTACTTC CASSLGGRSHEQYF